Detailed here is one T cell receptor (beta chain). Its antigen is undetermined. Mouse germline and gene names are used. The read is 1 residue too short to cover the CDR3 end, so that end is filled in from the germline J gene. V was pared by 4 bases and J by 4 bases, with 1 base of the junction left unmatched. The CDR3 is 13 amino acids. Germline V gives CDR1 SGHND, CDR2 FRSKSL. This sample stems from a study of tissue T cells after allogeneic stem cell transplantation. Overall study findings and caveats: Few T cell clones were shared across patients, but motif clusters showed tissue-specific shared signatures.

Only in-frame clones appear in the TCRdb table, and some are missing; sequencing was by immunoSEQ multiplex PCR. The sample has approximately 4,900 clones; about 42% are singletons. Indicated time point: mouse harvest day 14 after allogeneic transplant. The graft held 10^6 splenic CD5+ T cells and 10^7 T-cell-depleted bone marrow cells. Sample: gut tissue. The chain is built from TRBV15 and TRBJ2-7; 10 bases map to TRBD2. The TCR originated in a female BALB/c mouse given C57BL/6 T cells with graft-versus-host disease after an allogeneic hematopoietic cell transplant. CDR3 region: CASSSTGGYEQYF. CDR3 bases read: TGTGCCAGCAGTTCGACTGGGGGGTATGAACAGTAC.